The 26 T cell receptor beta chains given below trace back to one sample, sequenced in a study of beta chain features in type 1 diabetes. The study reverse transcribed the entire isolated RNA, so it sequenced expressed TCRB transcripts. Profiling relied on immunoSEQ multiplex PCR, and the TCRdb table lists in-frame clones only, not all of them. The sample includes 150,000 or so clones, under 60% of them seen just once. Sequenced: Tregs from blood. Source of these receptors: a man younger than 30 in good health.

The chain combines TRBV29-1 with TRBJ2-1; 7 bases are a match to TRBD2. The CDR3 has 13 amino acids. The trim removed 4 bases at V and 3 bases at J, leaving 3 bases unmatched. CDR1 is SQVTM and CDR2 is ANQGSEA in the germline V gene. CDR3 sequence reads: CSVARTSYNEQFF. CDR3 DNA sequence: TGCAGCGTTGCCAGGACTAGCTACAATGAGCAGTTCTTC.

This chain links TRBV5-4 with TRBJ2-5; D gene uncertain. Germline V gives CDR1 SGHNT, CDR2 YYREEE (reference sequence). V shed 0 bases and J shed 3 bases, with 6 bases lying between them. This CDR3 is built from 13 residues. CDR3: CASSLVPEETQYF. CDR3 nucleotides: TGTGCCAGCAGCTTGGTGCCAGAAGAGACCCAGTACTTC.

This clone showed up just a few times. V gene TRBV10-3 combines with J gene TRBJ2-2, with TRBD1 matching over 7 bases. Germline-derived CDR1 and CDR2 are ENHRY and SYGVKD. V lost 9 bases to trimming and J lost 1 base; unmatched junction nucleotides: 5. The CDR3 spans 14 residues. The CDR3 protein is CAILTGENTGELFF. As DNA, the CDR3 is TGTGCCATTCTAACAGGGGAGAACACCGGGGAGCTGTTTTTT.

Regarding this clone: One end of the junction does not line up with germline, which may come from a read error. The chain uses TRBV6-1 and TRBJ2-7; 8 bases are a match to TRBD2. The CDR3 totals 12 residues. CDR1 and CDR2 from the germline V gene are MNHNS and SASEGT. CDR3 residues: CASSNPGLVQDF. Written as DNA, the CDR3 is TGTGCCAGCAGCAACCCGGGACTAGTTCAGGACTTC.

Only a few counts were recorded for this clone. The chain recombines TRBV9 with TRBJ1-1; TRBD1 matches at 8 bases. CDR1 and CDR2 (germline): SGDLS, YYNGEE. The CDR3 contains 12 residues. Trimming at V came to 6 bases and at J to 3 bases, leaving 1 base not matched to a gene. The CDR3 region has the DNA TGTGCCAGCAACAGGGGGGACACTGAAGCTTTCTTT. This translates into CASNRGDTEAFF. Variable domain in full (rest from reference TRBV9 and TRBJ1-1): DSGVTQTPKHLITATGQRVTLRCSPRSGDLSVYWYQQSLDQGLQFLIQYYNGEERAKGNILERFSAQQFPDLHSELNLSSLELGDSALYFCASNRGDTEAFFGQGTRLTVV.

This CDR3 reads CASSLYGGDPPETQYF. In DNA form, the CDR3 reads TGTGCCAGCAGTTTATACGGGGGAGACCCCCCAGAGACCCAGTACTTC. The rearrangement links TRBV27 to TRBJ2-5, with D possibly being TRBD2 (6 bases). The CDR3 consists of 16 residues. Per the germline V gene, CDR1 is MNHEY and CDR2 is SMNVEV (reference sequence). Trimming removed 1 base from V and 4 bases from J, with 16 bases in between.

The chain has TRBV28 and TRBJ1-2, with TRBD1 matching over 8 bases. This CDR3 region has 11 residues. Germline V gene data show CDR1 as MDHEN and CDR2 as SYDVKM. Losses at the gene ends were 4 bases for V and 8 bases for J; bases not matched to a gene: 0. In nucleotides, the CDR3 is TGTGCCAGCAGTTGGACAGGGGGCTACACCTTC. Its translation is CASSWTGGYTF.

This clone was seen only a few times. This chain links TRBV7-9 with TRBJ2-3; TRBD1 might be the D (5 bases). The CDR3 length is 11 residues. Germline V CDR1 and CDR2: SEHNR, FQNEAQ (reference sequence). Trimming cost V 7 bases and J 6 bases, with 8 bases left between them. CDR3: CASTPGDTQYF. CDR3 nucleotides: TGTGCCAGCACCCCAGGGGATACGCAGTATTTT.

J is TRBJ1-6 and V is TRBV6-1, with TRBD1 identical over 7 bases. This CDR3 spans 14 amino acids. Germline CDR1 reads MNHNS; CDR2 reads SASEGT. Losses at the gene ends were 3 bases for V and 14 bases for J; bases not matched to a gene: 10. The CDR3 coding sequence is TGTGCCAGCAGTGATACAGGGACAGTGGCCACCCTCCACTTT. Its protein is CASSDTGTVATLHF.

The DNA of the CDR3 is TGTGCCAGCAGCTTAGTTAGGGGATGGACAGATACGCAGTATTTT. Protein: CASSLVRGWTDTQYF. J is TRBJ2-3 and V is TRBV7-2, with a tentative D call TRBD1 (5 bases). The germline V gene has CDR1 SGHTA and CDR2 FQGNSA. The CDR3 length is 15 residues. The ends were cut back, 1 base at V and 3 bases at J, with 11 bases in the middle.

This clone occurred a few times. The rearrangement joins TRBV5-1 to TRBJ2-2, with 9 bases fitting TRBD1. The CDR3 has 17 amino acids. Per the germline V gene, CDR1 is SGHRS and CDR2 is YFSETQ. Trimming took 0 bases from V and 4 from J; bases not matched to a gene: 7. CDR3 sequence reads: CASSLAPGTGSTGELFF. DNA for the CDR3: TGCGCCAGCAGCTTGGCCCCCGGGACAGGGAGCACCGGGGAGCTGTTTTTT. Using reference TRBV5-1 and TRBJ2-2 for the parts outside the CDR3, the full variable domain is KAGVTQTPRYLIKTRGQQVTLSCSPISGHRSVSWYQQTPGQGLQFLFEYFSETQRNKGNFPGRFSGRQFSNSRSEMNVSTLELGDSALYLCASSLAPGTGSTGELFFGEGSRLTVL.

This clone was seen only a few times. The rearrangement uses TRBV5-1 and TRBJ2-5, with a weak D call TRBD2 (6 bases). Matching the DNA end better, TRBJ2-7 makes the J call doubtful. CDR3 length: 13 residues. Germline V gene lookup returns CDR1 SGHRS and CDR2 YFSETQ. CDR3 sequence: CASSAGTSDEQYF. The CDR3 DNA follows: TGCGCCAGCAGCGCAGGGACTTCCGACGAGCAGTACTTC.

CDR3 residues: CASSGSGHSYEQYF. The CDR3 DNA follows: TGTGCCAGCAGCGGATCGGGACACTCCTACGAGCAGTACTTC. The V gene is TRBV9, the J gene TRBJ2-7; weak D call: TRBD1 (6 bases). This CDR3 has 14 amino acids. V was shortened by 3 bases and J by 0 bases, with 10 bases between the two germline ends. CDR1 and CDR2 from the germline V gene are SGDLS and YYNGEE.

The chain carries TRBV7-2 and TRBJ2-7; D call uncertain. The CDR3 extends over 14 amino acids. Trimming left V 1 base short and J 2 bases short, with 9 bases between. CDR1 and CDR2 from the germline V gene are SGHTA and FQGNSA. The CDR3 nucleotides are TGTGCCAGCAGCTTAGTTAGTTCGGCCTACGAGCAGTACTTC. This encodes CASSLVSSAYEQYF.

The J gene is TRBJ2-7, the V gene TRBV4-2, with D hard to call. This CDR3 has 17 amino acids. V shed 0 bases and J shed 0 bases, with 15 bases lying between them. Germline V CDR1 and CDR2: LGHNA, YNFKEQ. The CDR3 region is CASSQESAALSSYEQYF. The DNA of the CDR3 is TGTGCCAGCAGCCAAGAATCGGCAGCGCTAAGCTCCTACGAGCAGTACTTC.

The chain is built from TRBV18 and TRBJ1-2; 8 bases are shared with TRBD1. V trimming: 4 bases; J trimming: 4 bases; junction bases outside the gene matches: 5. The CDR3 contains 14 residues. Germline-derived CDR1 and CDR2 are KGHSH and LQKENI. CDR3 residues: CASSLTGEIYGYTF. The CDR3 coding sequence is TGTGCCAGCTCACTGACAGGGGAGATCTATGGCTACACCTTC.

The CDR3 sequence is CASSEGPGAHQYF. In DNA form, the CDR3 reads TGTGCCAGCAGTGAGGGGCCAGGGGCGCATCAGTACTTC. The chain couples TRBV25-1 to TRBJ2-7, with D possibly matching TRBD1 (6 bases). The CDR3 has 13 residues. V shed 3 bases and J shed 10 bases, with 16 bases lying between them. The germline gives CDR1 MGHDK, CDR2 SYGVNS.

V usage is TRBV28 and J usage is TRBJ1-5; D remains unclear. Germline CDR1 MDHEN, CDR2 SYDVKM. Trimming shortened V by 4 bases and J by 4 bases, and 20 bases separated the two germline ends. This CDR3 is built from 17 residues. The CDR3 region has the DNA TGTGCCAGCAGTTCGACTCAAGGACGGGGAGCAAATCAGCCCCAGCATTTT. Amino acid sequence: CASSSTQGRGANQPQHF.

There are a few counts of this clone. V usage is TRBV10-3 and J usage is TRBJ2-2; TRBD2 aligns across 7 bases. V trimming: 2 bases; J trimming: 5 bases; junction bases outside the gene matches: 5. The CDR3 is 15 amino acids. Germline V gene data show CDR1 as ENHRY and CDR2 as SYGVKD. The chain's CDR3 is CAISEPASGTGELFF. CDR3 DNA: TGTGCCATCAGTGAGCCGGCTAGCGGTACCGGGGAGCTGTTTTTT.

The rearrangement joins TRBV5-5 to TRBJ1-1; possibly TRBD1 for D (5 bases). Looked up from germline, CDR1 is SGHKS and CDR2 is YYEKEE (reference sequence). The length of the CDR3 is 14 residues. V shed 0 bases and J shed 4 bases, with 10 bases lying between them. The CDR3: CASSLGGRATEAFF. CDR3 nucleotides: TGTGCCAGCAGCTTGGGGGGGAGGGCCACTGAAGCTTTCTTT.

The chain uses TRBV7-2 and TRBJ2-5; no firm D call. The J call is doubtful: the DNA matches TRBJ2-7 better. CDR1 SGHTA and CDR2 FQGNSA come from the germline V gene. This CDR3 is 12 amino acids long. The CDR3 bases are TGTGCCAGCAGACGACTTACCTACGAGCAGTACTTC. Protein product: CASRRLTYEQYF.

This clone was observed a few times. Here the CDR3 DNA reads TGTGCCACCACTAGCGGAGGCACAGATACGCAGTATTTT. It codes for CATTSGGTDTQYF. The J gene is TRBJ2-3, the V gene TRBV10-3; TRBD2 matches at 8 bases. CDR3 length: 13 residues. V gave up 10 bases and J gave up 1 base; unmatched junction bases: 4. Germline assignment: CDR1 ENHRY and CDR2 SYGVKD.

The count of this clone is one. The CDR3 DNA follows: TGTGCCAGCAGTTTCCCCCGGTCGGGGTCCTATGGCTACACCTTC. Its protein product is CASSFPRSGSYGYTF. This chain uses TRBV28 with TRBJ1-2; no firm D call. Trimming pared 3 bases from V and 4 bases from J, leaving 15 bases between. Germline V gene sequence: CDR1 MDHEN, CDR2 SYDVKM. The CDR3 extends over 15 amino acids.

This clone has more than one count but fewer than ten. J is TRBJ1-2 and V is TRBV4-3, with TRBD1 matching over 9 bases. This CDR3 has 17 residues. Germline V gene data show CDR1 as LGHNA and CDR2 as YSLEER. Trimming at V came to 2 bases and at J to 5 bases, leaving 12 bases not matched to a gene. CDR3 nucleotide sequence: TGCGCCAGCAGCCAATCTCTGATGGGGACAGGGACTTATGGCTACACCTTC. Amino acid sequence: CASSQSLMGTGTYGYTF.

Here the CDR3 DNA reads TGTGCCAGCAGTTACCCTAACCGCTTACTTTACAATGAGCAGTTCTTC. It yields the protein CASSYPNRLLYNEQFF. The chain links TRBV6-6 to TRBJ2-1; no definite D call. Deletions cut 2 bases from V and 4 bases from J, with 15 bases between. Germline values: CDR1 MNHNY, CDR2 SVGAGI (reference sequence). The CDR3 length is 16 residues.

The J gene is TRBJ2-7, the V gene TRBV6-5, with 10 bases lining up with TRBD2. The J segment lost 0 bases and the V segment lost 6 bases, leaving 2 bases of the junction unmatched. There are 14 residues in the CDR3. The germline CDR1 and CDR2 sequences are MNHEY and SVGAGI. In DNA form, the CDR3 reads TGTGCCAGCAGAGCGGGGGGGAGCTCCTACGAGCAGTACTTC. Its protein product is CASRAGGSSYEQYF.